These T cell receptor beta chains were read from a single sample in a study of cytomegalovirus exposure and HLA in healthy donors. Method: immunoSEQ multiplex PCR; TCRdb's copy keeps in-frame clones and lacks some. The sample holds fewer than 200,000 clones, roughly 77% seen once. The sequenced sample was PBMCs. The source is a woman between 18 and 29 years old in good health and CMV-seronegative. Both conserved end residues are part of each CDR3. The order of the fields is clone size, D gene, J gene, V gene, CDR3 DNA, CDR3 protein. The D gene is left open where the match is weak. Clone size is stated in some rows and not others, as once, few, many or a class when expanded.

. . TRBJ2-7 TRBV7-8 TGTGCCAGCAGCGCCCGACCAGGGGAGTACGAGCAGTACTTC CASSARPGEYEQYF
once TRBD2 TRBJ2-7 TRBV5-1 TGCGCCAGCAGCTTCGGACTAGCGGGGGCCCTAAATATTTACGAGCAGTACTTC CASSFGLAGALNIYEQYF
. . TRBJ1-2 TRBV18 TGTGCCAGCTCACCCGGGATCCATGGCTACACCTTC CASSPGIHGYTF
. . TRBJ1-1 TRBV6-1 TGTGCCAGCAGTGAACAGTTGAACACTGAAGCTTTCTTT CASSEQLNTEAFF
. TRBD1 TRBJ1-3 TRBV5-4 TGTGCCAGCAGCGACAGGGGGCTCTCTGGAAACACCATATATTTT CASSDRGLSGNTIYF
once TRBD1 TRBJ2-7 TRBV5-1 TGCGCCAGCAGCCGGACGGGACAGGGGGAGCAGTACTTC CASSRTGQGEQYF
. . TRBJ2-3 TRBV5-5 TGTGCCAGCAGCCTCAGACTGGCTAGCACAGATACGCAGTATTTT CASSLRLASTDTQYF
. . TRBJ1-5 TRBV4-1 TGCGCCAGCAGCCAAGAGTCCTCGAGGTCACAGCATTTT CASSQESSRSQHF
. . TRBJ1-4 TRBV5-1 TGCGCCAGCAGCCCTCCATCGGGGGGGGGTAATGAAAAACTGTTTTTT CASSPPSGGGNEKLFF
. TRBD1 TRBJ2-7 TRBV19 TGTGCCAGTAGTAGGGACAGCTACGAGCAGTACTTC CASSRDSYEQYF
few TRBD1 TRBJ2-5 TRBV14 TGTGCCAGCAGCGCAAGACAGGGAGAGACCCAGTACTTC CASSARQGETQYF
. TRBD2 TRBJ2-2 TRBV5-1 TGCGCCAGCAGCTTTGGACTAGCGGGGGGAAGCACCGGGGAGCTGTTTTTT CASSFGLAGGSTGELFF
. TRBD1 TRBJ2-6 TRBV5-6 TGTGCCAGCAGCTTTTTGGGACAGGGGGCCCTCGGGGCCAACGTCCTGACTTTC CASSFLGQGALGANVLTF
. TRBD1 TRBJ1-3 TRBV2 TGTGCCAGCAGACAGGGGACCTCTGGAAACACCATATATTTT CASRQGTSGNTIYF
once . TRBJ1-5 TRBV28 TGTGCCAGCAGCATGGCAGGGATTGGCAATCAGCCCCAGCATTTT CASSMAGIGNQPQHF
. TRBD1 TRBJ1-4 TRBV9 TGTGCCAGCAGCCTATTGGGACAGCCTAATGAAAAACTGTTTTTT CASSLLGQPNEKLFF
. TRBD2 TRBJ2-1 TRBV5-1 TGCGCCAGCAGCTTGGCCCCCTCCGCTAGCGGGGCAAATGAGCAGTTCTTC CASSLAPSASGANEQFF
. . TRBJ2-7 TRBV2 TGTGCCAGCAGTGACGGGACAACCTACGAGCAGTACTTC CASSDGTTYEQYF
. TRBD1 TRBJ1-2 TRBV9 TGTGCCAGCAGCCAAGGACAGGAGGTTTATGGCTACACCTTC CASSQGQEVYGYTF
. TRBD2 TRBJ2-7 TRBV5-1 TGCGCCAGCAGCCGCGGGACTAGCGGGAGTAACGAGCAGTACTTC CASSRGTSGSNEQYF
. . TRBJ2-1 TRBV14 TGTGCCAGCACCCCCACAGGGGGGGGTCGGCAGTTCTTC CASTPTGGGRQFF
. TRBD1 TRBJ1-4 TRBV19 TGTGCCAGTAGTGAAAAGACAGGGTGGGAGGAAAAACTGTTTTTT CASSEKTGWEEKLFF
once . TRBJ2-3 TRBV27 TGTGCCAGCAGTCTGCTACAGGACACAGATACGCAGTATTTT CASSLLQDTDTQYF
once . TRBJ2-7 TRBV5-6 TGTGCCAGCAGCTCGGGAAGAGGATCGGCAGCCGCCTTC CASSSGRGSAAAF
few . TRBJ2-1 TRBV10-3 TGTGCCAGCAGGGGGGACTCCCCCCATGAGCAGTTCTTC CASRGDSPHEQFF
. TRBD1 TRBJ1-2 TRBV11-2 TGTGCCAGCAGCTCTTACCGGACAGGGACCTATGGCTACACCTTC CASSSYRTGTYGYTF
. . TRBJ2-3 TRBV6-6 TGTGCCAGCAGTTACTTGACAGCGCTAAGCACAGATACGCAGTATTTT CASSYLTALSTDTQYF
. . TRBJ1-5 TRBV5-8 TGTGCCAGCAGAAGAGGACAGCACAGCAATCAGCCCCAGCATTTT CASRRGQHSNQPQHF
few TRBD1 TRBJ1-1 TRBV4-1 TGCGCCAGCAGCCATAGACAGGGACACACTGAAGCTTTCTTT CASSHRQGHTEAFF
. . TRBJ1-1 TRBV5-6 TGTGCCAGCAGCCGCCTAGGCCCTGAAGCTTTCTTT CASSRLGPEAFF
. . TRBJ1-1 TRBV18 TGTGCCAGCTCGCCTCTCCAGGGGGAAGCTTTCTTT CASSPLQGEAFF
. . TRBJ2-3 TRBV11-2 TGTGCCAGCAGCCCGTACACAGATACGCAGTATTTT CASSPYTDTQYF
. . TRBJ1-5 TRBV9 TGTGCCAGCAGCGTAGACGCGGGGGCTCAGCCCCAGCATTTT CASSVDAGAQPQHF
. . TRBJ2-3 TRBV7-9 TGTGCCAGCAGTGCTAGCGGCACAGATACGCAGTATTTT CASSASGTDTQYF
. . TRBJ2-1 TRBV27 TGTGCCAGCAGTTTATCAACCGCAGGCTCCTACAATGAGCAGTTCTTC CASSLSTAGSYNEQFF
. TRBD2 TRBJ2-2 TRBV5-4 TGTGCCAGCAGTCGGGGGCTAGCGGGACCCGGGGAGCTGTTTTTT CASSRGLAGPGELFF
. . TRBJ1-1 TRBV19 TGTGCCAGTAGGTCGGCAGGGAACACTGAAGCTTTCTTT CASRSAGNTEAFF
once TRBD1 TRBJ2-5 TRBV5-1 TGCGCCAGCAGCCTGGGGGACAGGTCGGAGACCCAGTACTTC CASSLGDRSETQYF
. . TRBJ2-7 TRBV19 TGTGCCAGTAGTAGCGGACAGAGCTCCTACGAGCAGTACTTC CASSSGQSSYEQYF
once TRBD2 TRBJ2-7 TRBV6-5 TGTGCCAGCAGTTACGCCCCGGGACTAGCGGACGAGCAGTACTTC CASSYAPGLADEQYF
. . TRBJ1-4 TRBV5-8 TGTGCCAGCAGCACTCCGGGACAATGGATTGGCAGTGAAAAACTGTTTTTT CASSTPGQWIGSEKLFF
. TRBD2 TRBJ2-7 TRBV5-4 TGTGCCAGCAGCTTAATGACTAGCGGGTCGTACGAGCAGTACTTC CASSLMTSGSYEQYF
few TRBD2 TRBJ2-1 TRBV7-3 TGTGCCAGCAGCTTAAATGGCGGGGGGGCCTACAATGAGCAGTTCTTC CASSLNGGGAYNEQFF
. TRBD1 TRBJ1-1 TRBV7-9 TGTGCCAGCAGCTTTCACAGGGGGGTGAACACTGAAGCTTTCTTT CASSFHRGVNTEAFF
. TRBD2 TRBJ2-1 TRBV5-1 TGCGCCAGCAGCTCCGGACTAGTTGCCTACAATGAGCAGTTCTTC CASSSGLVAYNEQFF
. . TRBJ2-7 TRBV7-9 TGTGCCAGCAGCTTAGAGGTTGGGGACTCCTACGAGCAGTACTTC CASSLEVGDSYEQYF